This T cell receptor (beta chain) was observed in a study of blood T cell repertoires in COVID-19. Study at large: The cDNA or gDNA used as material had been derived from T cells, B-cell-depleted T cells, or PBMCs.

One Seattle source followed patients from active infection through their disease course. Per the original data handling: The authors estimated nucleated cell counts from reference gene primer amplification. Repertoires were generated with immunoSEQ multiplex PCR, while TCRdb's copy carries only in-frame clones and drops some. Clone size and the V and J calls come from that table; the DNA yielded D and trimming. Here the sample spans approximately 56,000 clones, approximately 89% being singletons. The V gene lost 1 base and the J gene lost 4 bases, with 9 bases spanning the gap. CDR3 length: 14 amino acids. The germline gives CDR1 SGHDT, CDR2 YYEEEE.

This receptor was taken from a woman in her sixties or seventies with COVID-19, enrolled during active disease. Sequenced material: peripheral blood. The V call is TRBV5-6, the J call TRBJ2-1, with D possibly being TRBD2 (6 bases). The CDR3, as DNA: TGTGCCAGCAGCTTGATTAGCGGATACAATGAGCAGTTCTTC. Residues: CASSLISGYNEQFF.